Listed below are T cell receptor beta chains from one sample, sequenced in a study of patients and donors after allogeneic stem cell transplantation. TCRdb re-called the RT-PCR reads through MiXCR, storing one row per CDR3 protein. This table has about 110,000 distinct CDR3 sequences, around 35% appearing once. Input material: blood, either unsorted or a sorted T cell fraction (not recorded which). The receptors shown here come from a human donor who was either an allogeneic HSCT recipient or a stem cell or donor lymphocyte infusion donor (not recorded which). It is not recorded whose cells these are; they may come from a transplant donor. CDR3s include the opening cysteine and the closing phenylalanine or tryptophan. A D gene is named only where the DNA matches it firmly. Where a row states a size, it is once, few, many or the class of an expanded clone; other rows omit it.

v_gene	j_gene	abundance	d_gene	CDR3aa	CDR3nt
TRBV7-2	TRBJ1-1	-	-	CASSLLGANTEAFF	TGTGCCAGCAGCCTGCTGGGGGCGAACACTGAAGCTTTCTTT
TRBV29-1	TRBJ2-2	-	-	CSVVERMNTGELFF	TGCAGCGTTGTAGAAAGGATGAACACCGGGGAGCTGTTTTTT
TRBV4-2	TRBJ1-1	-	TRBD1	CASSRSTGDTEAFF	TGTGCCAGCAGCCGATCGACAGGGGATACTGAAGCTTTCTTT
TRBV20-1	TRBJ1-4	-	-	CSADKTNEKLFF	TGCAGTGCCGACAAGACTAATGAAAAACTGTTTTTT
TRBV7-2	TRBJ2-2	-	-	CASSWDQRVNTGELFF	TGTGCCAGCAGCTGGGATCAGCGGGTTAACACCGGGGAGCTGTTTTTT
TRBV20-1	TRBJ1-2	-	-	CSASRTASRYGYTF	TGCAGTGCTAGTAGAACAGCCTCCCGGTATGGCTACACCTTC
TRBV19	TRBJ1-5	-	-	CASSMVALGQPQHF	TGTGCCAGTAGTATGGTTGCGCTAGGTCAGCCCCAGCATTTT
TRBV6-5	TRBJ2-2	-	TRBD2	CASSYPGLAGGHGELFF	TGTGCCAGCAGTTACCCCGGCCTAGCGGGAGGTCACGGGGAGCTGTTTTTT
TRBV12-3/TRBV12-4	TRBJ2-5	few	-	CASRKTAQQETQYF	TGTGCCAGCAGAAAGACAGCACAACAAGAGACCCAGTACTTC
TRBV28	TRBJ2-1	few	-	CASSPPRVSLSNEQFF	TGTGCCAGCAGTCCCCCCAGGGTCTCCCTTTCTAATGAGCAGTTCTTC
TRBV7-3	TRBJ1-1	-	-	CASSPTRGTEAFF	TGTGCCAGCAGCCCTACCCGGGGCACTGAAGCTTTCTTT
TRBV15	TRBJ1-2	few	-	CATSRDWRGNYGYTF	TGTGCCACCAGCAGAGATTGGCGGGGCAACTATGGCTACACCTTC
TRBV27	TRBJ1-1	-	-	CASSFQNKVPAFF	TGTGCCAGCAGTTTTCAAAATAAAGTCCCAGCTTTCTTT
TRBV15	TRBJ1-5	few	TRBD1	CATSREYRGSNQPQHF	TGTGCCACCAGCAGAGAGTACAGGGGAAGCAATCAGCCCCAGCATTTT
TRBV6-5	TRBJ1-6	-	-	CASSSRVLNSPLHF	TGTGCCAGCAGTTCCCGGGTCCTTAATTCACCCCTCCACTTT
TRBV4-3	TRBJ2-5	-	-	CASSQIFRSQETQYF	TGCGCCAGCAGCCAAATTTTCAGATCCCAAGAGACCCAGTACTTC
TRBV18	TRBJ2-7	-	-	CASSPAVATYEQYF	TGTGCCAGCTCACCCGCGGTAGCTACCTACGAGCAGTACTTC
TRBV29-1	TRBJ2-3	-	-	CSVEDRGPTDTQYF	TGCAGCGTTGAGGACCGGGGGCCCACAGATACGCAGTATTTT
TRBV24-1	TRBJ2-1	-	TRBD2	CATSRSGGSYNEQFF	TGTGCCACCAGTCGATCGGGAGGGAGTTACAATGAGCAGTTCTTC
TRBV28	TRBJ1-2	-	-	CASSSHGYGYTF	TGTGCCAGCAGTTCCCACGGCTATGGCTACACCTTC
TRBV10-3	TRBJ2-7	few	-	CAISESRSYEQYF	TGTGCCATCAGTGAGTCCCGCTCCTACGAGCAGTACTTC
TRBV7-9	TRBJ2-1	-	-	CASSPGNEQFF	TGTGCCAGCAGCCCCGGCAATGAGCAGTTCTTC
TRBV5-1	TRBJ2-4	-	-	CASSPQNRLKNIQYF	TGCGCCAGCAGCCCCCAAAACAGGCTCAAAAACATTCAGTACTTC
TRBV20-1	TRBJ2-1	-	-	CSAPGAGSSYNEQFF	TGCAGTGCACCGGGGGCGGGGAGCTCCTACAATGAGCAGTTCTTC
TRBV2	TRBJ2-2	-	-	CASSRRESNTGELFF	TGTGCCAGCAGTAGGAGGGAGTCTAACACCGGGGAGCTGTTTTTT
TRBV29-1	TRBJ2-7	-	TRBD1	CSVGLGGTGCCDEQYF	TGCAGCGTTGGTCTGGGAGGGACAGGGTGTTGTGACGAGCAGTACTTC
TRBV6-5	TRBJ1-6	many	-	CASSYRRRSPLHF	TGTGCCAGCAGTTACCGTCGCCGTTCACCCCTCCACTTT
TRBV7-3	TRBJ2-7	-	TRBD1	CASSSDRGYEQYF	TGTGCCAGCAGCAGCGACAGGGGGTACGAGCAGTACTTC
TRBV20-1	TRBJ2-2	-	-	CSARVRGSLNTGELFF	TGCAGTGCTAGAGTAAGGGGTTCCTTGAACACCGGGGAGCTGTTTTTT
TRBV14	TRBJ2-1	-	-	CASSRQIDGEQFF	TGTGCCAGCAGTCGGCAGATCGATGGTGAGCAGTTCTTC
TRBV20-1	TRBJ2-1	-	-	CSARGTVDGEQFF	TGCAGTGCTAGAGGGACCGTGGACGGTGAGCAGTTCTTC
TRBV4-2	TRBJ1-1	-	TRBD1	CASSQPTGGTEAFF	TGTGCCAGCAGCCAGCCTACAGGGGGCACTGAAGCTTTCTTT
TRBV5-1	TRBJ1-6	few	TRBD1	CASSLRVNQGDSPLHF	TGCGCCAGCAGCTTGCGTGTAAACCAGGGGGATTCACCCCTCCACTTT
TRBV15	TRBJ2-1	-	-	CATSREERWAGRGEQFF	TGTGCCACCAGCAGAGAGGAAAGGTGGGCTGGGCGGGGTGAGCAGTTCTTC
TRBV18	TRBJ2-7	once	-	CASSPYAAASYEQYF	TGTGCCAGCTCACCTTATGCAGCCGCCTCCTACGAGCAGTACTTC
TRBV9	TRBJ1-2	-	TRBD1	CASSERQGHGYTF	TGTGCCAGCAGCGAGAGACAGGGGCATGGCTACACCTTC
TRBV12-3/TRBV12-4	TRBJ2-5	-	-	CASSYRYRPPAGETQYF	TGTGCCAGCAGTTACCGATACCGTCCCCCAGCGGGAGAGACCCAGTACTTC
TRBV27	TRBJ1-2	-	-	CASSYRANYGYTF	TGTGCCAGCAGTTACCGTGCTAACTATGGCTACACCTTC
TRBV6-6	TRBJ1-1	few	-	CASSYSRRQNTEAFF	TGTGCCAGCAGTTACTCAAGACGGCAGAACACTGAAGCTTTCTTT
TRBV12-3/TRBV12-4	TRBJ2-1	few	TRBD2	CASSFRSGRPSSYNEQFF	TGTGCCAGCAGTTTCCGTAGCGGGAGGCCCAGCTCCTACAATGAGCAGTTCTTC
TRBV7-2	TRBJ2-5	-	-	CASSSPGPHTETQYF	TGTGCCAGCAGCTCTCCGGGTCCCCACACAGAGACCCAGTACTTC
TRBV12-3/TRBV12-4	TRBJ2-7	-	TRBD1	CASSRLGQGDEQYF	TGTGCCAGCAGTCGCCTCGGACAGGGAGACGAGCAGTACTTC
TRBV4-2	TRBJ1-4	-	-	CASSGNDIPGEKLFF	TGTGCCAGCAGCGGAAACGACATCCCGGGTGAAAAACTGTTTTTT
TRBV2	TRBJ2-2	-	-	CASSVRVVNTGELFF	TGTGCCAGCAGTGTCAGAGTAGTAAACACCGGGGAGCTGTTTTTT
TRBV12-3/TRBV12-4	TRBJ2-1	once	TRBD2	CASGSKKGLAGVWSSYNEQFF	TGTGCCAGCGGATCAAAAAAGGGACTAGCGGGAGTCTGGAGCTCCTACAATGAGCAGTTCTTC
TRBV18	TRBJ2-1	once	TRBD1	CASSPGQRNEQFF	TGTGCCAGCTCACCGGGACAGCGGAATGAGCAGTTCTTC
TRBV12-3/TRBV12-4	TRBJ1-5	-	TRBD1	CASSLSGQGTNQPQHF	TGTGCCAGCAGCTTATCTGGACAGGGGACTAATCAGCCCCAGCATTTT
TRBV7-2	TRBJ1-1	-	-	CASSPRRRLTEAFF	TGTGCCAGCAGCCCCAGGAGACGACTCACTGAAGCTTTCTTT
TRBV18	TRBJ1-6	-	-	CASSPTLDNSPLHF	TGTGCCAGCTCACCTACCTTGGACAATTCACCCCTCCACTTT
TRBV6-2/TRBV6-3	TRBJ1-5	-	-	CASSPNQGTHQPLHF	TGTGCCAGCAGTCCCAATCAGGGGACCCATCAGCCCCTGCATTTT
TRBV7-2	TRBJ2-3	-	TRBD2	CASSLRLAGGDTQYF	TGTGCCAGCAGCTTAAGACTAGCGGGAGGAGATACGCAGTATTTT
TRBV6-2/TRBV6-3	TRBJ2-7	-	TRBD2	CASTILAGGHEQYF	TGTGCCAGCACTATCCTAGCGGGAGGCCACGAGCAGTACTTC
TRBV29-1	TRBJ2-7	few	-	CRRPGDSYSYEQYF	TGCAGGAGACCTGGAGACAGTTACTCCTACGAGCAGTACTTC
TRBV19	TRBJ2-1	-	TRBD2	CASSPGLAGRSYNEQFF	TGTGCCAGTAGTCCCGGACTAGCGGGAAGGTCCTACAATGAGCAGTTCTTC
TRBV18	TRBJ2-3	-	-	CASSPLGARTDTQYF	TGTGCCAGCTCACCACTAGGGGCGCGGACAGATACGCAGTATTTT